These T cell receptor beta chains were read from a single sample in a study of T-cell memory formation after mild COVID-19. TCRdb reprocessed the 5' RACE reads via MiXCR and lists one record per CDR3 protein. The table includes 30,000 to 35,000 distinct CDR3 sequences, 7.7% detected once. Sequenced: PBMCs or a T cell subset sorted from them (not recorded which). These receptors all come from a man younger than 35 who had mild COVID-19 (a few samples of this study predate the infection). Cell type and time point are not known. CDR3s include the opening cysteine and the closing phenylalanine or tryptophan. The order of the fields is clone size, J gene, V gene, CDR3 protein. Expanded clones are given a class, and other clones once, few, many or no size at all.

size: few
J: TRBJ1-6
V: TRBV28
CDR3: CASSPRQGSSPLHF

size: many
J: TRBJ2-3
V: TRBV5-8
CDR3: CASSSGTQVEDTQYF

size: many
J: TRBJ2-3
V: TRBV4-3
CDR3: CASSQALNPSTDTQYF

size: many
J: TRBJ1-2
V: TRBV12-3/TRBV12-4
CDR3: CASTVSNNYGYTF

size: many
J: TRBJ2-5
V: TRBV28
CDR3: CASSHDMRETQYF

size: few
J: TRBJ1-2
V: TRBV12-3/TRBV12-4
CDR3: CASSRGQGYGYTF

size: .
J: TRBJ2-5
V: TRBV5-4
CDR3: CASSTGLDGETQYF

size: many
J: TRBJ2-5
V: TRBV19
CDR3: CASSIRSGGPWETQYF

size: once
J: TRBJ1-2
V: TRBV1
CDR3: CTSSQDRDYGYTF

size: .
J: TRBJ1-5
V: TRBV6-2/TRBV6-3
CDR3: CASRLQGARPQHF

size: few
J: TRBJ2-3
V: TRBV7-9
CDR3: CASSPWVAGGPDTQYF

size: many
J: TRBJ2-2
V: TRBV28
CDR3: CASSSPPGEAAGELFF

size: few
J: TRBJ2-3
V: TRBV9
CDR3: CASSVEVSTDTQYF

size: .
J: TRBJ1-4
V: TRBV5-1
CDR3: CASSRTGVGEKLFF

size: many
J: TRBJ2-1
V: TRBV5-1
CDR3: CASSLEGSLPPDEQFF

size: .
J: TRBJ2-3
V: TRBV4-1
CDR3: CASSQETHPSTDTQYF

size: .
J: TRBJ2-3
V: TRBV5-4
CDR3: CASSPTGVTDTQYF

size: .
J: TRBJ2-7
V: TRBV18
CDR3: CASSPGVGAYEQYF

size: .
J: TRBJ1-1
V: TRBV18
CDR3: CASSPGDTEAFF

size: .
J: TRBJ2-3
V: TRBV6-2/TRBV6-3
CDR3: CASSSKSTDTQYF

size: many
J: TRBJ1-6
V: TRBV27
CDR3: CTSSFLAPETGNSPLHF

size: .
J: TRBJ1-3
V: TRBV7-9
CDR3: CASSIDRVSGNTIYF

size: many
J: TRBJ1-1
V: TRBV4-1
CDR3: CASSQGLKTGGTEAFF

size: many
J: TRBJ2-3
V: TRBV14
CDR3: CASSQAPRRLAGGRNTQYF

size: many
J: TRBJ2-3
V: TRBV20-1
CDR3: CSARVGVLGTDTQYF

size: few
J: TRBJ1-6
V: TRBV28
CDR3: CASIESGQGKSLHF

size: many
J: TRBJ2-7
V: TRBV7-2
CDR3: CASSWSGTGSYEQYF

size: many
J: TRBJ2-2
V: TRBV7-8
CDR3: CASSLDRAGELFF

size: many
J: TRBJ2-3
V: TRBV29-1
CDR3: CSVAPAPRQGRETDTQYF

size: many
J: TRBJ1-6
V: TRBV7-9
CDR3: CASSSGDRGSYNSPLHF

size: many
J: TRBJ2-1
V: TRBV7-7
CDR3: CASSKTGSSYNEQFF

size: many
J: TRBJ2-3
V: TRBV7-2
CDR3: CASSQTGSPPDTQYF

size: .
J: TRBJ1-6
V: TRBV7-3
CDR3: CASSGQGWGSPLHF

size: many
J: TRBJ2-5
V: TRBV7-9
CDR3: CASSLSGSTETQYF

size: many
J: TRBJ1-5
V: TRBV6-2/TRBV6-3
CDR3: CASSEPLSFNQPQHF

size: many
J: TRBJ1-1
V: TRBV5-1
CDR3: CASSLEGWITEAFF

size: many
J: TRBJ1-6
V: TRBV4-1
CDR3: CASSHGSSYNSPLHF

size: .
J: TRBJ2-5
V: TRBV28
CDR3: CASSLWDGGLETQYF

size: many
J: TRBJ2-7
V: TRBV11-1
CDR3: CASSPNRGAYEQYF

size: many
J: TRBJ1-5
V: TRBV7-2
CDR3: CASSYRGQQPQHF

size: many
J: TRBJ2-6
V: TRBV7-2
CDR3: CASSLDSSGANVLTF

size: many
J: TRBJ1-4
V: TRBV7-8
CDR3: CASMPRGWEKLFF

size: few
J: TRBJ2-7
V: TRBV3-1
CDR3: CASSPEAGKQYF

size: many
J: TRBJ1-5
V: TRBV12-3/TRBV12-4
CDR3: CASSLMDRNQPQHF

size: many
J: TRBJ1-1
V: TRBV29-1
CDR3: CSVEPGRGDEAFF

size: many
J: TRBJ2-1
V: TRBV20-1
CDR3: CSAVPGLGPYNEQFF

size: many
J: TRBJ2-5
V: TRBV7-2
CDR3: CASARGLAATQYF

size: many
J: TRBJ2-3
V: TRBV7-9
CDR3: CASSLEGSTDTQYF

size: .
J: TRBJ2-2
V: TRBV3-1
CDR3: CASFPGGASTGELFF

size: .
J: TRBJ2-3
V: TRBV12-3/TRBV12-4
CDR3: CASSLVRTPGDTQYF

size: many
J: TRBJ2-3
V: TRBV7-2
CDR3: CASSLLRDTQYF

size: many
J: TRBJ2-1
V: TRBV12-3/TRBV12-4
CDR3: CASSLAAQGSSYNEQFF

size: many
J: TRBJ2-5
V: TRBV7-2
CDR3: CASSSGRRETQYF

size: .
J: TRBJ2-1
V: TRBV6-2/TRBV6-3
CDR3: CASSPLAGNNNEQFF